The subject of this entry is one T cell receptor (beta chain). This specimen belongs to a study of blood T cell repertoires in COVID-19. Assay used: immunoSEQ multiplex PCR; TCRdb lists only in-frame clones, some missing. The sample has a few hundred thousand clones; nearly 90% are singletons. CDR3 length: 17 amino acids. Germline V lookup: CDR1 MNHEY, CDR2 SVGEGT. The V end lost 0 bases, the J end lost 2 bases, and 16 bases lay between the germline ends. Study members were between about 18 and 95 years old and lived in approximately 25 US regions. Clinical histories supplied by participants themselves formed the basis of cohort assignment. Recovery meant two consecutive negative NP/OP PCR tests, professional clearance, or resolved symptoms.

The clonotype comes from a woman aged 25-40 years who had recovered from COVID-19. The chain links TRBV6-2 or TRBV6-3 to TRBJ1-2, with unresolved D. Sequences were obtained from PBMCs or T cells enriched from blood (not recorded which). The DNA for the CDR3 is TGTGCCAGCAGTTACTCGAGCCAATACCGACAAAACTATGGCTACACCTTC. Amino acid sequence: CASSYSSQYRQNYGYTF.